The 22 T cell receptor beta chains below all came from one sample that was sequenced in a study of T cell responses to AZD1222 COVID-19 vaccine. TCRdb's copy holds only in-frame clones and misses some; the assay was immunoSEQ multiplex PCR. The table includes roughly 150,000 clones, 80% to 95% detected once. Sequenced material: peripheral blood, taken 28 days after the second AZD1222 dose. The receptors come from an adult who received the AZD1222 COVID-19 vaccine.

V and J are TRBV29-1 and TRBJ2-1; TRBD1 is a possible D gene (6 bases). Germline V gives CDR1 SQVTM, CDR2 ANQGSEA. This CDR3 region has 12 residues. CDR3 sequence (DNA): TGCGCGACGGGGCAGGGGTACAATGAGCAGTTCTTC. This sequence encodes CATGQGYNEQFF.

For this clone: This sample also contains other DNA sequences that code for the same CDR3. The V and J genes are TRBV27 and TRBJ1-5; maybe TRBD1 (6 bases). V was shortened by 2 bases and J by 4 bases, with 9 bases between the two germline ends. This CDR3 comprises 14 residues. Per the germline V gene, CDR1 is MNHEY and CDR2 is SMNVEV (reference sequence). CDR3 nucleotides: TGTGCCAGCAGTTTACGACAGGCAAATCAGCCCCAGCATTTT. As protein: CASSLRQANQPQHF.

V and J are TRBV2 and TRBJ2-3; a possible D gene is TRBD1 (6 bases). Germline V gives CDR1 SNHLY, CDR2 FYNNEI. There are 16 residues in the CDR3. V lost 4 bases to trimming and J lost 0 bases, with 14 bases between them. CDR3 in DNA: TGTGCCAGCAGTGCAGCAGGGGCTATGAGCACAGATACGCAGTATTTT. Amino acids: CASSAAGAMSTDTQYF.

This clone was observed once. The V call is TRBV5-1, the J call TRBJ2-5; 14 positions match TRBD2. The CDR3 covers 15 residues. Trimming took 4 bases from V and 2 from J; bases not matched to a gene: 1. Germline loops: CDR1 SGHRS, CDR2 YFSETQ. The CDR3 loop is CASSGLAGGQETQYF. Written as DNA, the CDR3 is TGCGCCAGCAGCGGACTAGCGGGGGGACAAGAGACCCAGTACTTC.

This clone has just one count. CDR3 coding DNA: TGTGCCAGCAGCCCGGACCTAAATCAGCCCCAGCATTTT. Translation gives CASSPDLNQPQHF. The chain links TRBV14 to TRBJ1-5, with D hard to call. The germline gives CDR1 SGHDN, CDR2 FVKESK. This CDR3 comprises 13 residues. V lost 4 bases and J lost 4, with 8 bases in between.

The rearrangement uses TRBV18 and TRBJ2-7; D may match TRBD1 or TRBD2 (6 bases each). CDR1 and CDR2 (germline): KGHSH, LQKENI. The CDR3 totals 14 residues. V dropped 2 bases and J dropped 6 bases, with 14 bases sitting between them. CDR3 DNA sequence: TGTGCCAGCTCACCATTGGAGGGGGTAGGCGAGCAGTACTTC. Translation: CASSPLEGVGEQYF.

V gene TRBV7-9 combines with J gene TRBJ1-1, with D maybe TRBD1 (5 bases). CDR1 and CDR2 (germline): SEHNR, FQNEAQ (reference sequence). There are 13 residues in the CDR3. Trimming shortened V by 1 base and J by 10 bases, and 13 bases separated the two germline ends. CDR3 amino acids: CASSLVGERGAFF. The CDR3 DNA is TGTGCCAGCAGCTTAGTTGGTGAGAGGGGAGCTTTCTTT.

V usage is TRBV5-6 and J usage is TRBJ2-7, with 9 positions matching TRBD1. The germline V gene encodes CDR1 SGHDT and CDR2 YYEEEE. The CDR3 is 15 amino acids. V was pared by 4 bases and J by 3 bases, with 8 bases of the junction left unmatched. This chain's CDR3 is CASSLGGQGYYEQYF. CDR3 sequence (DNA): TGTGCCAGCAGCCTGGGGGGACAGGGTTACTACGAGCAGTACTTC.

Note on this clone: Distinct nucleotide sequences in the sample also encode this CDR3. The V and J genes are TRBV9 and TRBJ1-1; a possible D gene is TRBD1 (6 bases). Germline V gives CDR1 SGDLS, CDR2 YYNGEE. Between the trimmed V and J ends, which lost 3 bases and 1 base, there was a span of 13 bases. The CDR3 consists of 15 residues. DNA for the CDR3: TGTGCCAGCAGCGCCGGGACATTGGGGAACACTGAAGCTTTCTTT. Encoded protein: CASSAGTLGNTEAFF. Complete variable domain (other parts from reference TRBV9 and TRBJ1-1): DSGVTQTPKHLITATGQRVTLRCSPRSGDLSVYWYQQSLDQGLQFLIQYYNGEERAKGNILERFSAQQFPDLHSELNLSSLELGDSALYFCASSAGTLGNTEAFFGQGTRLTVV.

The V call is TRBV19, the J call TRBJ1-1, with a tentative D call TRBD1 (6 bases). Trimming took 5 bases from V and 1 from J, leaving 11 bases between them. The CDR3 loop spans 14 amino acids. Germline V gene data show CDR1 as LNHDA and CDR2 as SQIVND (reference sequence). The CDR3: CASSVYRENTEAFF. The CDR3 region has the DNA TGTGCCAGTAGTGTATACAGGGAGAACACTGAAGCTTTCTTT.

This chain connects TRBV28 to TRBJ2-1, with TRBD2 matching 8 bases. The CDR3 extends over 14 amino acids. V dropped 8 bases and J dropped 6; count of bases not matched to a gene: 9. The germline gives CDR1 MDHEN, CDR2 SYDVKM. CDR3 coding DNA: TGTGCCAGCTCCAAGGGACTAGTCAGCAATGAGCAGTTCTTC. Its protein is CASSKGLVSNEQFF.

The chain uses TRBV7-6 and TRBJ2-1; possible D gene TRBD2, 5 bases. Germline assignment: CDR1 SGHVS and CDR2 FNYEAQ. The V and J ends lost 5 bases and 10 bases respectively, with 15 bases between them. CDR3 length equals 13 residues. CDR3: CASSPGNSPEQFF. In nucleotides, the CDR3 is TGTGCCAGCAGCCCGGGAAACAGCCCGGAGCAGTTCTTC.

CDR3 region: CASSGLAGGGEEQYF. The CDR3 DNA reads TGTGCCAGCAGTGGCCTAGCGGGAGGGGGGGAGGAGCAGTACTTC. This chain uses TRBV28 with TRBJ2-7, with 12 bases aligning to TRBD2. Germline assignment: CDR1 MDHEN and CDR2 SYDVKM. CDR3 length equals 15 residues. The V segment lost 5 bases and the J segment 7 bases; nucleotides outside the gene matches: 9.

The J gene is TRBJ1-5, the V gene TRBV6-2 or TRBV6-3; a weak D match, TRBD1 (5 bases). CDR1 and CDR2 from the germline V gene are MNHEY and SVGEGT. The CDR3 totals 12 residues. The V and J ends lost 6 bases and 7 bases respectively, with 10 bases between them. The CDR3 loop reads CASSDPGQPQHF. For the CDR3, the DNA is TGTGCCAGCAGCGACCCAGGGCAGCCCCAGCATTTT.

J is TRBJ2-7 and V is TRBV5-4; 9 bases line up with TRBD1. The germline V gene encodes CDR1 SGHNT and CDR2 YYREEE (reference sequence). After removal of 3 bases from V and 2 bases from J, the junction contained 3 bases not matched to a gene. CDR3 length: 14 amino acids. The CDR3 region is CASSWGQGTYEQYF. As DNA, the CDR3 is TGTGCCAGCAGCTGGGGACAGGGCACCTACGAGCAGTACTTC.

V and J are TRBV29-1 and TRBJ2-5; 9 positions agree with TRBD1. V lost 4 bases and J lost 5; bases outside the gene matches: 5. Germline lookup yields CDR1 SQVTM and CDR2 ANQGSEA. This CDR3 spans 13 amino acids. This CDR3 is CSVVGQGGETQYF. DNA for the CDR3: TGCAGCGTTGTGGGACAGGGTGGGGAGACCCAGTACTTC.

The V and J genes are TRBV18 and TRBJ1-5; TRBD1 is a possible D gene (5 bases). V gave up 5 bases and J gave up 1 base, with 12 bases separating them. The CDR3 is made up of 15 amino acids. CDR1 is KGHSH and CDR2 is LQKENI in the germline V gene. Here the CDR3 reads CASSGGRGSNQPQHF. CDR3 DNA sequence: TGTGCCAGCTCAGGGGGGAGGGGAAGCAATCAGCCCCAGCATTTT.

J is TRBJ2-5 and V is TRBV6-4; 9 nucleotides align to TRBD2. Trimming at V came to 3 bases and at J to 8 bases, leaving 4 bases not matched to a gene. This CDR3 region has 13 residues. CDR1 is MRHNA and CDR2 is SNTAGT in the germline V gene. This CDR3 reads CASSEREGLTQYF. The CDR3 DNA reads TGTGCCAGCAGTGAGCGGGAGGGCCTAACCCAGTACTTC.

The genes are TRBV6-2 or TRBV6-3 and TRBJ2-7; D not resolved. CDR3 length: 14 residues. The V and J ends lost 2 bases and 3 bases respectively, with 11 bases between them. CDR1 and CDR2 from the germline V gene are MNHEY and SVGEGT. This CDR3 reads CASSYGQILYEQYF. The CDR3 bases are TGTGCCAGCAGTTACGGGCAGATACTCTACGAGCAGTACTTC.

This chain joins TRBV28 and TRBJ2-5; D possibly corresponds to TRBD1 (5 bases). The CDR3 has 12 residues. Germline values: CDR1 MDHEN, CDR2 SYDVKM. The V and J ends lost 8 bases and 2 bases respectively, with 9 bases between them. The DNA for the CDR3 is TGTGCCAGCCACACAGGACAAGAGACCCAGTACTTC. Its protein is CASHTGQETQYF.

The rearrangement links TRBV6-5 to TRBJ2-1, with D perhaps matching TRBD2 (6 bases). Germline assignment: CDR1 MNHEY and CDR2 SVGAGI. V dropped 5 bases and J dropped 0 bases, with 11 bases sitting between them. The CDR3 spans 15 residues. CDR3 loop: CASSLTGVSYNEQFF. Written as DNA, the CDR3 is TGTGCCAGCAGTCTCACGGGGGTCTCCTACAATGAGCAGTTCTTC.

J is TRBJ2-2 and V is TRBV7-3; 7 nucleotides align to TRBD2. The germline CDR1 and CDR2 sequences are SGHTA and FQGTGA. With V trimmed by 1 base and J by 2 bases, 7 bases remained unmatched. The CDR3 consists of 17 residues. The DNA of the CDR3 is TGTGCCAGCAGCTTAAGGCCCCTAGCGGCAAACACCGGGGAGCTGTTTTTT. Its translation is CASSLRPLAANTGELFF.